These T cell receptor beta chains were read from a single sample in a study of T cell responses to AZD1222 COVID-19 vaccine. Sequencing was performed with immunoSEQ multiplex PCR; in TCRdb, only in-frame clones are kept and a portion is missing. In the table there are 90,000 to 150,000 clones, around nine tenths of which are singletons. The source material was peripheral blood, sampled on day 0 of AZD1222 vaccination. These receptors were taken from an adult in good health. Both conserved end residues are part of each CDR3. The order of the fields is J gene, V gene, CDR3 length, CDR3 protein.

TRBJ1-5 | TRBV28 | 14 | CASSRQGVNQPQHF
TRBJ1-6 | TRBV27 | 16 | CASSYLAGQGNSPLHF
TRBJ1-1 | TRBV21-1 | 17 | CASSAKWRTSGNTEAFF
TRBJ2-6 | TRBV11-2 | 17 | CASSSFSGPSGANVLTF
TRBJ1-6 | TRBV18 | 15 | CASSRDPGVNSPLHF
TRBJ1-5 | TRBV9 | 12 | CASGQANQPQHF
TRBJ2-7 | TRBV3-1/TRBV3-2 | 11 | CASSQAHEQYF
TRBJ1-2 | TRBV12-3/TRBV12-4 | 13 | CASTAGTSDGYTF
TRBJ2-1 | TRBV2 | 13 | CASRSTGANEQFF
TRBJ1-2 | TRBV27 | 13 | CASSADRLYGYTF
TRBJ1-4 | TRBV28 | 15 | CASSAQGATNEKLFF
TRBJ2-7 | TRBV3-1/TRBV3-2 | 14 | CASSLRDRADEQYF
TRBJ2-3 | TRBV30 | 18 | CAWSSGLAGVIVTDTQYF
TRBJ2-7 | TRBV4-2 | 14 | CASSQGLGSYEQYF
TRBJ1-1 | TRBV30 | 13 | CAWSGTVRAEAFF
TRBJ2-1 | TRBV20-1 | 11 | CSGAAGFEQFF
TRBJ1-5 | TRBV20-1 | 14 | CSASLGGGNQPQHF
TRBJ2-7 | TRBV5-4 | 15 | CASSLAGTGGYEQYF
TRBJ2-3 | TRBV4-2 | 15 | CASSQIARGTDTQYF
TRBJ1-5 | TRBV5-1 | 13 | CASSFSGDQPQHF
TRBJ1-2 | TRBV29-1 | 12 | CSVEGGSYGYTF
TRBJ1-1 | TRBV18 | 12 | CASSPDRGKAFF
TRBJ1-6 | TRBV7-9 | 11 | CASSSLSSLHF
TRBJ2-3 | TRBV5-6 | 13 | CASSRSATDTQYF
TRBJ2-7 | TRBV19 | 13 | CASSMGTGGLQYF
TRBJ1-1 | TRBV9 | 16 | CASSVEIGGRGTEAFF
TRBJ1-2 | TRBV5-6 | 13 | CASSLQNYYGYIF
TRBJ2-1 | TRBV5-1 | 16 | CASSLAEGMVYNEQFF
TRBJ2-1 | TRBV18 | 13 | CASSRGRNNEQFF
TRBJ2-6 | TRBV11-1 | 16 | CASSSRFPSGANVLTF
TRBJ2-3 | TRBV27 | 14 | CASSRDRGSDTQYF
TRBJ2-2 | TRBV19 | 14 | CATRQTANTGELFF
TRBJ2-3 | TRBV5-4 | 13 | CASIGAGADTQYF
TRBJ2-1 | TRBV19 | 17 | CASSRTSGRAKGAEQFF
TRBJ2-1 | TRBV10-3 | 14 | CAISDGKIGDEQFF
TRBJ1-1 | TRBV6-6 | 12 | CASSPGTGLAFF
TRBJ1-2 | TRBV12-3/TRBV12-4 | 13 | CASSLTGDGGYTF
TRBJ2-2 | TRBV7-8 | 20 | CASSLRRLAGTVANTGELFF
TRBJ1-1 | TRBV18 | 13 | CASSDSMNTEAFF
TRBJ2-3 | TRBV6-4 | 14 | CASSPSGITDTQYF
TRBJ1-5 | TRBV2 | 13 | CASRAGYNQPQHF
TRBJ1-1 | TRBV19 | 14 | CASTPRAGGTEAFF
TRBJ1-2 | TRBV7-3 | 12 | CASSLTGHGYTF
TRBJ2-6 | TRBV28 | 15 | CASRTRGTGANVLTF
TRBJ2-5 | TRBV28 | 15 | CASSTPQGVQETQYF
TRBJ2-6 | TRBV27 | 16 | CASSLSWTGGANVLTF
TRBJ2-2 | TRBV28 | 13 | CASVRDPSGELFF
TRBJ1-4 | TRBV4-1 | 16 | CASSQSGQAFREKLFF
TRBJ2-7 | TRBV28 | 15 | CASSPTSGRANEQYF
TRBJ1-2 | TRBV3-1/TRBV3-2 | 13 | CASNPGPNYGYTF
TRBJ2-1 | TRBV21-1 | 16 | CASSTSGQGGYNEQFF
TRBJ2-7 | TRBV6-1 | 16 | CASSERQGRNSYEQYF
TRBJ2-3 | TRBV6-5 | 16 | CASSYGPRTSTDTQYF
TRBJ2-1 | TRBV29-1 | 12 | CSVRQGANEQFF